One sample yielded the 19 T cell receptor beta chains listed below, sequenced in a study of monozygotic twins with inflammatory bowel disease. For each CDR3 protein, TCRdb gives one entry from its re-call of the 5' RACE reads, without DNA. Here the sample table reports more than 120,000 distinct CDR3 sequences. Sequenced material: blood. All receptors derive from a human donor with ulcerative colitis or Crohn's disease, or a healthy co-twin of an affected twin (not recorded which).

The rearrangement joins TRBV6-2 or TRBV6-3 to TRBJ2-5. Germline values: CDR1 MNHEY, CDR2 SVGEGT. The CDR3 extends over 12 amino acids. The CDR3 loop is CASSYVGETQYF.

The chain employs TRBV7-2 and TRBJ1-5. The CDR3 is 14 residues long. The V gene's germline CDR1 is SGHTA and CDR2 FQGNSA. The chain's CDR3 is CASSLDGRYQPQHF.

V usage is TRBV6-1 and J usage is TRBJ2-5; the D call of TRBD2 rests on TCRdb alone, since no DNA is present to check it. Germline CDR1 reads MNHNS; CDR2 reads SASEGT. This CDR3 region has 14 residues. The CDR3 sequence: CASRFSGRRETQYF.

This sequence joins TRBV29-1 and TRBJ2-3; the TRBD1 assignment by TCRdb is unverifiable without DNA. CDR1 and CDR2 from the germline V gene are SQVTM and ANQGSEA. CDR3 length: 12 residues. CDR3: CSAGSRADTQYF.

The V call is TRBV7-8, the J call TRBJ2-3; TCRdb proposes TRBD1, but this gene call is untestable without DNA. The germline V gene has CDR1 SGHVS and CDR2 FQNEAQ. This CDR3 is 18 amino acids long. The CDR3: CASSLSLRRRENTDTQYF. The variable domain in full, completed from reference TRBV7-8 and TRBJ2-3, reads GAGVSQSPRYKVAKRGQDVALRCDPISGHVSLFWYQQALGQGPEFLTYFQNEAQLDKSGLPSDRFFAERPEGSVSTLKIQRTQQEDSAVYLCASSLSLRRRENTDTQYFGPGTRLTVL.

The V and J genes are TRBV4-3 and TRBJ1-2; TCRdb lists TRBD1, though no DNA is available to test this call. The germline gives CDR1 LGHNA, CDR2 YSLEER. The CDR3 loop spans 15 amino acids. CDR3 region: CASSQDYRAWYGYTF.

This chain links TRBV4-3 with TRBJ2-5. The CDR3 loop spans 13 amino acids. Germline loops: CDR1 LGHNA, CDR2 YSLEER. CDR3 sequence: CASSQGWQETQYF.

This chain joins TRBV24-1 and TRBJ2-3; no DNA is available, so the TRBD1 call from TCRdb remains unchecked. The CDR3 is 15 amino acids. Germline V lookup: CDR1 KGHDR, CDR2 SFDVKD. CDR3 protein: CATSAPLPFPDTQYF.

The genes are TRBV27 and TRBJ1-1; the TCRdb D gene call, TRBD1, has no DNA to confirm it. This CDR3 comprises 16 residues. CDR1 is MNHEY and CDR2 is SMNVEV in the germline V gene (reference sequence). The CDR3 protein is CASSPRISIQGTGAFF.

The V gene is TRBV24-1, the J gene TRBJ2-1; there is no DNA to check the TCRdb D call of TRBD1. This CDR3 contains 17 residues. From germline, CDR1 is KGHDR and CDR2 SFDVKD. The CDR3 protein is CATSGWGKGERDNEQFF.

The chain carries TRBV4-3 and TRBJ2-1; the TRBD1 assignment by TCRdb is unverifiable without DNA. The CDR3 has 17 residues. Germline CDR1 and CDR2: LGHNA and YSLEER. CDR3: CASSQEGLGDSYNEQFF.

The genes are TRBV14 and TRBJ1-6. CDR3 size: 14 residues. Germline CDR1 SGHDN, CDR2 FVKESK. CDR3 in amino acids: CASSIGFHNSPLHF.

The chain links TRBV5-1 to TRBJ1-1. The CDR3 totals 13 residues. The germline V gene has CDR1 SGHRS and CDR2 YFSETQ. The CDR3 reads CASSLLSGTEAFF.

The V gene is TRBV7-2, the J gene TRBJ2-1; absent DNA, TCRdb's TRBD1 call cannot be checked. The germline CDR1 and CDR2 sequences are SGHTA and FQGNSA. This CDR3 has 15 amino acids. CDR3 sequence: CASSLTPGAYNEQFF.

The chain couples TRBV15 to TRBJ2-1. Germline CDR1 is LNHNV and CDR2 is YYDKDF (reference sequence). The CDR3 consists of 15 residues. CDR3 loop: CATSRGGSELDEQFF.

V and J are TRBV14 and TRBJ1-5. Germline CDR1 reads SGHDN; CDR2 reads FVKESK. The CDR3 length is 13 residues. CDR3 sequence: CASSLFSNQPQHF.

The gene calls are TRBV18 and TRBJ2-1; TCRdb calls TRBD2, which cannot be checked without DNA. Germline loops: CDR1 KGHSH, CDR2 LQKENI. The CDR3 sequence is 18 residues long. CDR3 sequence reads: CASSPPSGDWSSYNEQFF.

J is TRBJ2-1 and V is TRBV5-4; TCRdb outputs TRBD2, but without DNA this stays unchecked. CDR3 length: 16 residues. Germline lookup yields CDR1 SGHNT and CDR2 YYREEE (reference sequence). The CDR3 spells CASSVLAGGGHNEQFF.

The CDR3 loop reads CASSLGGGYTF. V usage is TRBV11-2 and J usage is TRBJ1-2. Germline CDR1 is SGHAT and CDR2 is FQNNGV. The CDR3 length is 11 residues. Looking up the rest from reference TRBV11-2 and TRBJ1-2 gives the full variable domain: EAGVAQSPRYKIIEKRQSVAFWCNPISGHATLYWYQQILGQGPKLLIQFQNNGVVDDSQLPKDRFSAERLKGVDSTLKIQPAKLEDSAVYLCASSLGGGYTFGSGTRLTVV.